Listed below are T cell receptor beta chains from one sample, sequenced in a study of cytomegalovirus exposure and HLA in healthy donors. Sequencing used immunoSEQ multiplex PCR; TCRdb keeps in-frame clones, though not all of them. This table holds fewer than 200,000 clones, 80% found once. Sequencing was performed on PBMCs. All receptors come from a woman between 50 and 59 years old in good health and CMV-seropositive. CDR3s include the opening cysteine and the closing phenylalanine or tryptophan. A D gene is named only where the DNA matches it firmly. Size is stated for part of the rows, as once, few or many counts, or as a class when the clone is expanded.

v_gene,d_gene,j_gene,abundance,CDR3aa,CDR3nt
TRBV6-5,TRBD2,TRBJ2-1,.,CASGLAGGNHEQFF,TGTGCCAGCGGCCTAGCGGGGGGGAATCATGAGCAGTTCTTC
TRBV2,.,TRBJ1-4,.,CASGPTGGDEKLFF,TGTGCCAGCGGGCCAACTGGAGGGGATGAAAAACTGTTTTTT
TRBV5-4,.,TRBJ1-4,.,CASSVDRATNEKLFF,TGCGCCAGCAGCGTCGACAGAGCAACTAATGAAAAACTGTTTTTT
TRBV18,TRBD2,TRBJ2-1,.,CASSPPSTLADFYNEQFF,TGTGCCAGCTCACCACCTTCTACACTAGCGGACTTCTACAATGAGCAGTTCTTC
TRBV18,TRBD1,TRBJ1-2,.,CASSLDSDRGGYTF,TGTGCCAGCTCACTCGACTCCGACAGGGGTGGCTACACCTTC
TRBV5-1,TRBD1,TRBJ1-5,.,CASSLEGADQPQHF,TGCGCCAGCAGCTTAGAGGGGGCAGATCAGCCCCAGCATTTT
TRBV4-3,TRBD2,TRBJ2-7,.,CASSHTSGPEQYF,TGCGCCAGCAGCCATACTAGCGGACCCGAGCAGTACTTC
TRBV29-1,TRBD2,TRBJ2-1,once,CSVHKTSGFGNEQFF,TGCAGCGTTCACAAGACTAGCGGGTTTGGTAATGAGCAGTTCTTC
TRBV29-1,TRBD2,TRBJ2-1,.,CSVEGLAGGSSYNEQFF,TGCAGCGTTGAAGGACTAGCGGGGGGTAGCTCCTACAATGAGCAGTTCTTC
TRBV5-1,.,TRBJ1-1,.,CASSFAGADTEAFF,TGCGCCAGCAGCTTCGCGGGGGCGGACACTGAAGCTTTCTTT
TRBV5-1,TRBD1,TRBJ1-2,.,CASSLEGRGIGFVGYTF,TGCGCCAGCAGCTTGGAAGGCAGGGGGATCGGGTTTGTTGGCTACACCTTC
TRBV13,.,TRBJ1-5,.,CASSTGRGQPQHF,TGTGCCAGCAGCACGGGGAGGGGTCAGCCCCAGCATTTT
TRBV7-6,TRBD2,TRBJ2-5,few,CASSLVGLAEETQYF,TGTGCCAGCAGCTTAGTGGGACTAGCGGAAGAGACCCAGTACTTC
TRBV7-2,TRBD2,TRBJ2-7,.,CASHVASGFKYEQYF,TGTGCCAGCCACGTAGCTAGCGGCTTTAAGTACGAGCAGTACTTC
TRBV7-3,.,TRBJ1-6,.,CASSLNHRGLGPLHF,TGTGCCAGCAGCTTAAACCATCGGGGACTCGGGCCCCTCCACTTT
TRBV7-9,.,TRBJ1-2,.,CASSQGGGYGYTF,TGTGCCAGCAGCCAGGGTGGAGGGTATGGCTACACCTTC
TRBV7-9,.,TRBJ2-1,.,CASSPVAANEQFF,TGTGCCAGCAGCCCGGTAGCGGCTAATGAGCAGTTCTTC
TRBV2,.,TRBJ2-4,.,CASSAGPRGGKNIQYF,TGTGCCAGCAGTGCGGGTCCCCGCGGAGGCAAAAACATTCAGTACTTC
TRBV19,.,TRBJ2-7,once,CASSIDRATYEQYF,TGTGCCAGTAGTATAGACAGGGCTACCTACGAGCAGTACTTC
TRBV10-3,TRBD1,TRBJ1-1,.,CAISETGVGTEAFF,TGTGCCATCAGTGAGACAGGGGTGGGCACTGAAGCTTTCTTT
TRBV7-3,.,TRBJ1-2,.,CASSPDSANYGYTF,TGTGCCAGCAGCCCCGACAGCGCTAACTATGGCTACACCTTC
TRBV2,.,TRBJ1-2,once,CASSDVQGYGYTF,TGTGCCAGCAGTGACGTCCAGGGTTATGGCTACACCTTC
TRBV5-8,.,TRBJ1-5,.,CASSHRSNQPQHF,TGTGCCAGCAGCCACAGGAGCAATCAGCCCCAGCATTTT
TRBV19,TRBD1,TRBJ2-3,.,CASSIEASGTGMGDTQYF,TGTGCCAGTAGTATAGAGGCGTCAGGGACAGGGATGGGAGATACGCAGTATTTT
TRBV4-3,TRBD2,TRBJ2-3,.,CASSPELAEGGDTQYF,TGCGCCAGCAGTCCGGAACTAGCGGAAGGAGGAGATACGCAGTATTTT
TRBV5-1,.,TRBJ2-7,.,CASSLGTIYEQYF,TGCGCCAGCAGCTTGGGGACAATCTACGAGCAGTACTTC
TRBV28,.,TRBJ2-7,.,CASSPPGTYSYEQYF,TGTGCCAGCAGCCCCCCCGGGACATATTCCTACGAGCAGTACTTC
TRBV30,.,TRBJ1-3,once,CAWAPQRPSSGNTIYF,TGTGCCTGGGCTCCTCAGAGGCCTAGCTCTGGAAACACCATATATTTT
TRBV19,.,TRBJ2-5,once,CASSGTPQETQYF,TGTGCCAGTAGCGGGACTCCGCAAGAGACCCAGTACTTC
TRBV15,.,TRBJ2-5,.,CATSNPTGEVTQYF,TGTGCCACCAGCAACCCAACGGGGGAAGTGACCCAGTACTTC
TRBV28,TRBD1,TRBJ2-5,.,CASSRIGQGEKTQYF,TGTGCCAGCAGCAGGATCGGACAGGGGGAAAAGACCCAGTACTTC
TRBV6-5,TRBD1,TRBJ2-2,.,CASSYLYTGGRELFF,TGTGCCAGCAGTTACCTTTATACAGGGGGGAGGGAGCTGTTTTTT
TRBV9,.,TRBJ1-1,.,CASSGTPSRGGAFF,TGTGCCAGCAGCGGGACACCCTCTCGAGGGGGAGCTTTCTTT
TRBV7-9,.,TRBJ2-7,once,CASSQGVPSYEQYF,TGTGCCAGCAGTCAAGGGGTACCGTCCTACGAGCAGTACTTC
TRBV10-3,TRBD1,TRBJ1-2,few,CAISEGDSYGYTF,TGTGCCATCAGCGAGGGGGACAGTTATGGCTACACCTTC
TRBV28,.,TRBJ2-1,.,CASSPGINIRNEQFF,TGTGCCAGCAGCCCCGGGATTAATATAAGAAATGAGCAGTTCTTC
TRBV7-6,TRBD1,TRBJ1-2,.,CASSPPGGNYGYTF,TGTGCCAGCAGCCCCCCAGGGGGGAACTATGGCTACACCTTC
TRBV30,TRBD1,TRBJ1-5,few,CAWSARGQGLAF,TGTGCCTGGAGTGCCCGGGGACAGGGGCTCGCATTT
TRBV15,.,TRBJ2-5,.,CATSRDLYRQETQYF,TGTGCCACCAGCAGAGATCTGTACAGGCAAGAGACCCAGTACTTC
TRBV19,.,TRBJ1-1,.,CASSIEGAKNTEAFF,TGTGCCAGTAGTATAGAGGGGGCGAAGAACACTGAAGCTTTCTTT
TRBV28,TRBD1,TRBJ2-1,few,CASKSGQGFYNEQFF,TGTGCCAGCAAATCTGGACAGGGTTTCTACAATGAGCAGTTCTTC